This TCR beta chain was identified during a study of Ad26.COV2.S vaccination and SARS-CoV-2 variants. Study observations and caveats: Vaccinated individuals (as opposed to placebo recipients) had higher spike-specific TCR breadth. Breadth, reportedly substantial, characterized the spike-specific CD8+ and CD4+ T cell responses after vaccination. Analytic work on TCR breadth and depth might have understated the full extent of total T cell responses. Non-spike TCR breadth was similar in vaccine and placebo recipients.

Using immunoSEQ multiplex PCR, the repertoire was profiled, and TCRdb retains in-frame clones only, with some absent. This sample yields approximately 90,000 clones, of which about four fifths are seen a single time; roughly 15% belongs to the top ten. The CDR3 is 16 amino acids. With 0 bases clipped from V and 3 bases from J, the junction kept 3 bases outside the gene matches. Germline V lookup: CDR1 MNHEY, CDR2 SVGEGT. This clone was seen only a few times. The antigen is unknown. The chain uses TRBV6-2 or TRBV6-3 and TRBJ1-5, with TRBD1 matching 9 bases. This sample comprised peripheral blood, obtained after recovery from COVID-19. The clonotype originates from a human donor who had recovered from COVID-19. CDR3 region: CASSYSGTGFNQPQHF. CDR3 sequence (DNA): TGTGCCAGCAGTTACTCGGGGACAGGGTTCAATCAGCCCCAGCATTTT.